The rows below give T cell receptor beta chains drawn from one sample of a study of T-cell reconstitution after alpha-beta-depleted transplantation in children. TCRdb independently ran MiXCR on the PCR reads; one entry per CDR3 protein. The sample holds over 90,000 distinct CDR3 sequences, roughly 7.2% seen once. The input for sequencing was PBMCs, taken before TCRalphabeta/CD19-depleted stem cell transplant. The origin of the receptors is a boy younger than 10 with acute lymphoblastic leukemia, due to receive a stem cell transplant. The CDR3 runs from the conserved cysteine through the conserved F or W. D genes are given only for firm matches. Clone size is not always given. Where it is, it says once, few, many or a class for expanded clones.

. | TRBJ2-7 | TRBV5-6 | . | CASSQTTYGPYEQYF | TGTGCCAGCAGCCAGACGACCTACGGACCCTACGAGCAGTACTTC
TRBD2 | TRBJ2-1 | TRBV11-1 | many | CASRKGLAGGDNEQFF | TGTGCCAGCAGGAAGGGACTAGCGGGGGGAGACAATGAGCAGTTCTTC
. | TRBJ1-4 | TRBV7-9 | many | CASSLGVSPTNEKLFF | TGTGCCAGCAGCTTAGGAGTCTCCCCAACTAATGAAAAACTGTTTTTT
. | TRBJ2-5 | TRBV20-1 | . | CSASRGPQETQYF | TGCAGTGCCTCTCGGGGTCCACAAGAGACCCAGTACTTC
TRBD2 | TRBJ2-5 | TRBV6-1 | many | CASSEAVSGGQETQYF | TGTGCCAGCAGTGAAGCGGTTAGCGGGGGCCAAGAGACCCAGTACTTC
. | TRBJ1-5 | TRBV5-1 | many | CASSPDLGGSLQPQHF | TGCGCCAGCAGCCCGGATCTGGGAGGTAGCCTCCAGCCCCAGCATTTT
. | TRBJ1-2 | TRBV4-1 | many | CASSPYSTNYGYTF | TGCGCCAGCAGCCCATACAGCACGAACTATGGCTACACCTTC
TRBD1 | TRBJ2-6 | TRBV20-1 | many | CSASLPGQRLSGANVLTF | TGCAGTGCTAGTCTCCCGGGACAGCGCCTATCTGGGGCCAACGTCCTGACTTTC
TRBD1 | TRBJ2-1 | TRBV27 | . | CASSSPGQGRNEQFF | TGTGCCAGCAGTTCCCCAGGACAGGGGCGGAATGAGCAGTTCTTC
. | TRBJ1-1 | TRBV12-3/TRBV12-4 | . | CASSAPGPGFRNTEAFF | TGTGCCAGCAGTGCCCCCGGGCCTGGTTTTCGGAACACTGAAGCTTTCTTT
. | TRBJ2-3 | TRBV20-1 | many | CSAREGALSYTQYF | TGCAGTGCTAGAGAGGGAGCCCTCTCGTATACGCAGTATTTT
TRBD1 | TRBJ2-2 | TRBV20-1 | many | CSANSGTGDSGELFF | TGCAGTGCTAACTCAGGAACAGGGGATTCCGGGGAGCTGTTTTTT
TRBD1 | TRBJ1-2 | TRBV5-6 | few | CASSYQTGNYGYTF | TGTGCCAGCAGCTACCAGACAGGGAACTATGGCTACACCTTC
. | TRBJ1-1 | TRBV25-1 | many | CASSGGVNTEAFF | TGTGCCAGCAGTGGAGGGGTGAACACTGAAGCTTTCTTT
TRBD1 | TRBJ2-1 | TRBV2 | many | CASSEDRGPGNEQFF | TGTGCCAGCAGCGAGGACAGGGGGCCGGGCAATGAGCAGTTCTTC
. | TRBJ1-2 | TRBV7-2 | many | CASSTNGGTSYGYTF | TGTGCCAGCAGCACAAACGGAGGGACTAGCTATGGCTACACCTTC
. | TRBJ2-3 | TRBV29-1 | . | CSVSFLARTDTQYF | TGCAGCGTTTCCTTTCTAGCTCGCACAGATACGCAGTATTTT
. | TRBJ2-5 | TRBV7-2 | many | CASSLFPMTQYF | TGTGCCAGCAGCTTATTCCCCATGACCCAGTACTTC
TRBD2 | TRBJ2-3 | TRBV20-1 | many | CSARDDGRGRDTQYF | TGCAGTGCTAGAGATGATGGGAGGGGTCGAGATACGCAGTATTTT
. | TRBJ2-3 | TRBV19 | once | CASSIQGRRDTQYF | TGTGCCAGTAGTATACAGGGCAGGAGAGATACGCAGTATTTT
. | TRBJ2-1 | TRBV29-1 | many | CSVADEQFF | TGCAGCGTCGCCGATGAGCAGTTCTTC
TRBD1 | TRBJ2-2 | TRBV20-1 | . | CSATTGGGTGELFF | TGCAGTGCGACGACAGGGGGCGGCACCGGGGAGCTGTTTTTT
TRBD2 | TRBJ2-2 | TRBV6-1 | few | CASIMSLAGGRGGELFF | TGTGCCAGCATCATGAGTCTAGCGGGGGGGCGAGGCGGGGAGCTGTTTTTT